This entry describes one T cell receptor beta chain. Its cognate antigen is unknown. A single record per CDR3 protein comes from TCRdb applying MiXCR to the 5' RACE reads. The table lists about 140,000 distinct CDR3 sequences, roughly 6.7% of them singletons. V lost 4 bases to trimming and J lost 1 base, with 13 bases between them. This CDR3 has 15 residues. The data stem from a study of T cells after yellow fever vaccination. Study conclusions and caveats: Abundant clonotypes from the bulk population could have been carried over as contaminants into FACS-sorted repertoires. A small proportion of clonotypes was detected in both the CD4 and CD8 compartments.

The clonotype was recovered from a man aged 25 to 40 who received the YFV17D yellow fever vaccine. The rearrangement links TRBV23-1 to TRBJ2-5; possibly TRBD2 for D (6 bases). TRBV23-1 is classed as an ORF, of uncertain function. The sequencing used CD4+ T cells sorted from PBMCs, collected 10 days after the yellow fever booster vaccination. The CDR3 coding sequence is TGCGCCAGCAGTCGCTACGTGACTAGCCAAGAGACCCAGTACTTC. Residues: CASSRYVTSQETQYF.